This T cell receptor beta chain was sequenced in a study of blood T cell repertoires in COVID-19 (dated by TCRdb to 2018 to 2020). With respect to the entire study: Samples from collaborators originated in the United States, Italy and Spain and spanned both the acute and convalescent phases of COVID-19. The prospective study material was composed of cDNA or gDNA derived from T cells, B-cell-depleted T cells, or PBMCs. Subjects who had been exposed to COVID-19, were actively infected with it, or had recovered from it provided the deeply sampled blood TCRbeta repertoires that made up the dataset. The repertoires were made available in a free public database intended to serve as a resource for research on the immune response to SARS-CoV-2. Samples were obtained from the ongoing ImmuneRACE study (first 160 participants) and from 1,254 subjects provided by 6 global collaborators. The sample metadata nearly always contained a de-identified subject ID, COVID-19 status, age in years and sex. HLA class I and class II types, where available, came from metadata supplied by the sample provider rather than from assay-based typing.

The paper's findings and limits, for the study overall: The amount of clinical and demographic metadata varied by source and participant and was provided uncurated.

TCRbeta CDR3 regions were amplified from genomic DNA by means of the immunoSEQ Assay, a bias-controlled multiplex PCR. In the paper's pipeline: The number of nucleated cells in each sample was estimated from the amplification of reference gene primers within the assay. To quantify the absolute abundance of each unique TCRbeta CDR3 rearrangement, sequence reads were collapsed and filtered. For each sample, productive Simpson clonality was calculated by taking the square root of Simpson's diversity index across productive rearrangements. TCRdb's version of the immuneACCESS table is confined to in-frame rearrangements and falls short of the full clone set. An unresolved V gene accounts for under half of the shortfall where checked; the remainder is of unknown origin. The DNA was the basis for D and trimming; V, J and clone size are from that table. The sample data list 250,000 or so clones, and nearly 90% of these were observed just once. Together, the top ten hold roughly 2% of the sample.

Points on this clone: Its antigen remains undetermined. No much larger clonotype is one base removed from it; base qualities were not supplied.

V drops 6 bases and J drops 5 bases, leaving 18 bases in between. From its cysteine to its phenylalanine, the CDR3 spans 15 amino acids. Only the CDR3 region is kept as DNA, spanning 45 bases read in frame from base 1. CDR1 and CDR2 (SGHKS, YYEKEE) derive from the germline V gene (reference sequence). At one collaborating source in Seattle, patients were enrolled during active infection and were followed longitudinally through the course of disease. Each collaborating institution followed its own protocols to collect whole blood in K2EDTA tubes. For TCRbeta analysis, collaborators shipped samples in one of three forms: frozen whole blood, isolated PBMCs, or DNA extracted from either of those sample types.

The rearrangement joined TRBV5-5 to TRBJ2-1; the D gene is perhaps TRBD1, from 6 matching bases. The clonotype originates from a woman between 55 and 75 years old with COVID-19, enrolled during active disease. Sequencing input: peripheral blood. At the DNA level, the sequence is TGTGCCAGCACCCCCGGGCAGGGGTGGGACAATGAGCAGTTCTTC. This sequence encodes CASTPGQGWDNEQFF.